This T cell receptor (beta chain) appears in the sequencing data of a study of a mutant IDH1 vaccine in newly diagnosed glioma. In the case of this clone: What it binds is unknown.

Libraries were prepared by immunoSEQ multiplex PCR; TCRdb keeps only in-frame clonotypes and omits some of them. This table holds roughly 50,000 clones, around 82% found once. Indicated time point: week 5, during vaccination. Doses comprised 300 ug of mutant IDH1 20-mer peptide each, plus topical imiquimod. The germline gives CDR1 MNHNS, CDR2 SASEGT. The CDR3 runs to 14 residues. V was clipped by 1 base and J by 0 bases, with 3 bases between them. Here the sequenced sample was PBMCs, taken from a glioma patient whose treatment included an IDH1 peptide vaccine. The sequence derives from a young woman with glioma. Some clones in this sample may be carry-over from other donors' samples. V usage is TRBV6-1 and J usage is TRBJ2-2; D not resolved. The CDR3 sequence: CASSEVTNTGELFF. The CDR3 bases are TGTGCCAGCAGTGAAGTAACGAACACCGGGGAGCTGTTTTTT.